Below are 28 T cell receptor beta chains sequenced from a single sample in a study of T cell responses to AZD1222 COVID-19 vaccine. Generated by immunoSEQ multiplex PCR, the TCRdb table keeps only in-frame clones and is missing some. The table records 80,000 to 90,000 clones, around nine tenths of them present only once. Sequencing was performed on peripheral blood, taken on day 0 of MenACWY control vaccination. These receptors all come from an adult in good health.

V usage is TRBV6-6 and J usage is TRBJ2-5; D gene unclear. The germline V and J ends were trimmed by 8 bases and 4 bases, with 14 bases remaining between them. From germline, CDR1 is MNHNY and CDR2 SVGAGI (reference sequence). There are 13 residues in the CDR3. The CDR3 bases are TGTGCCAGCCAGGTCTGGGGTGGAGAGACCCAGTACTTC. This sequence encodes CASQVWGGETQYF.

The gene calls are TRBV7-8 and TRBJ1-2; TRBD1 matches 8 bases. Trimming took 4 bases from V and 6 from J; bases not matched to a gene: 10. This CDR3 is built from 15 residues. Germline V gives CDR1 SGHVS, CDR2 FQNEAQ. The CDR3 sequence: CASSSQGAGIDGYTF. As DNA, the CDR3 is TGTGCCAGCAGCTCCCAGGGGGCAGGGATCGATGGCTACACCTTC.

The chain carries TRBV15 and TRBJ1-1; no clear D. CDR3 size: 14 residues. The germline V gene encodes CDR1 LNHNV and CDR2 YYDKDF (reference sequence). V was cut by 3 bases and J by 1 base, with 9 bases left in between. In nucleotides, the CDR3 is TGTGCCACCAGCAGTGGCCCAGAGAACACTGAAGCTTTCTTT. It translates to CATSSGPENTEAFF.

The chain employs TRBV5-1 and TRBJ1-3; 10 bases line up with TRBD1. Germline lookup yields CDR1 SGHRS and CDR2 YFSETQ. The CDR3 runs to 16 residues. J gave up 2 bases and V 0 bases, and 2 bases lay outside the gene matches. CDR3 protein: CASSLGGQGAGNTIYF. CDR3 coding DNA: TGCGCCAGCAGCTTGGGAGGACAGGGGGCTGGAAACACCATATATTTT. Full variable domain (rest looked up from reference TRBV5-1 and TRBJ1-3): KAGVTQTPRYLIKTRGQQVTLSCSPISGHRSVSWYQQTPGQGLQFLFEYFSETQRNKGNFPGRFSGRQFSNSRSEMNVSTLELGDSALYLCASSLGGQGAGNTIYFGEGSWLTVV.

The rearrangement uses TRBV16 and TRBJ1-6; D is perhaps TRBD1 (6 bases). CDR1 KGHSY and CDR2 FQNENV come from the germline V gene. This CDR3 spans 16 amino acids. V was cut by 8 bases and J by 8 bases, with 22 bases left in between. Here the CDR3 reads CASSQRQGLMDSPLHF. For the CDR3, the DNA is TGTGCCAGCTCCCAACGTCAGGGGCTGATGGATTCACCCCTCCACTTT.

This chain links TRBV29-1 with TRBJ2-3, with 9 positions matching TRBD2. The germline V gene has CDR1 SQVTM and CDR2 ANQGSEA. V shed 8 bases, J shed 3 bases, and the junction held 6 bases outside the gene matches. The CDR3 has 13 amino acids. In DNA form, the CDR3 reads TGCAGCCATGCGGGGGGGCGGACAGATACGCAGTATTTT. Protein product: CSHAGGRTDTQYF.

V is TRBV19 and J is TRBJ1-1; D gene unclear. Germline-derived CDR1 and CDR2 are LNHDA and SQIVND (reference sequence). The germline V and J ends were trimmed by 3 bases and 6 bases, with 5 bases remaining between them. The length of the CDR3 is 11 residues. In DNA, the CDR3 is TGTGCCAGTAGTATTGGGGCTGAAGCTTTCTTT. It yields the protein CASSIGAEAFF. Filled out from reference TRBV19 and TRBJ1-1, the complete variable domain reads DGGITQSPKYLFRKEGQNVTLSCEQNLNHDAMYWYRQDPGQGLRLIYYSQIVNDFQKGDIAEGYSVSREKKESFPLTVTSAQKNPTAFYLCASSIGAEAFFGQGTRLTVV.

This clone was picked up one time. V is TRBV13 and J is TRBJ2-1; a possible D gene is TRBD1 (6 bases). This CDR3 region has 11 residues. The ends were cut back, 5 bases at V and 10 bases at J, with 9 bases in the middle. The germline V gene has CDR1 PRHDT and CDR2 FYEKMQ (reference sequence). This chain's CDR3 is CASSRDREQFF. For the CDR3, the DNA is TGTGCCAGCAGCCGAGACAGGGAGCAGTTCTTC.

The CDR3 DNA reads as TGTGCCAGCAGTCAACCCCGGGGGACTAGCGGCTACGAGCAGTACTTC. Translated: CASSQPRGTSGYEQYF. The J gene is TRBJ2-7, the V gene TRBV28, with 11 bases identical to TRBD2. J gave up 3 bases and V 5 bases, and 9 bases lay outside the gene matches. CDR1 is MDHEN and CDR2 is SYDVKM in the germline V gene. CDR3 length: 16 residues.

The chain carries TRBV2 and TRBJ1-1; 7 nucleotides agree with TRBD1. The germline gives CDR1 SNHLY, CDR2 FYNNEI. This CDR3 contains 14 residues. Unmatched junction bases numbered 4, after V lost 4 bases and J lost 2 bases. CDR3: CASSVQGTNTEAFF. The CDR3 bases are TGTGCCAGCAGTGTACAGGGGACTAACACTGAAGCTTTCTTT.

DNA for the CDR3: TGTGCCAGTTCTTTCTTTGGCAGCGGGGGGCCCTCCTACAATGAGCAGTTCTTC. Its protein is CASSFFGSGGPSYNEQFF. The chain recombines TRBV19 with TRBJ2-1; TRBD2 aligns across 9 bases. The CDR3 length is 18 residues. Germline lookup yields CDR1 LNHDA and CDR2 SQIVND (reference sequence). V lost 8 bases, J lost 0 bases, and 14 bases stayed unmatched.

The count of this clone is one. The rearrangement links TRBV5-8 to TRBJ2-7; 9 positions agree with TRBD1. The length of the CDR3 is 16 residues. Germline V lookup: CDR1 SGHTS, CDR2 YDEGEE. V was pared by 0 bases and J by 4 bases, with 8 bases of the junction left unmatched. CDR3 coding DNA: TGTGCCAGCAGCTTGGGATCCGGGACAGGGTTGTACGAGCAGTACTTC. Its protein product is CASSLGSGTGLYEQYF.

V and J are TRBV28 and TRBJ1-1; 7 bases align to TRBD1. Germline assignment: CDR1 MDHEN and CDR2 SYDVKM. This CDR3 contains 12 residues. The V gene end was trimmed by 5 bases and the J gene end by 8 bases; junction bases not matched to a gene: 5. CDR3 nucleotides: TGTGCCAGCAGTCTCCCGGGACAGGAAGCTTTCTTT. Amino acid sequence: CASSLPGQEAFF.

This chain joins TRBV7-2 and TRBJ2-2, with D unclear. Trimming removed 1 base at V and 1 base at J, with 7 bases between. The germline gives CDR1 SGHTA, CDR2 FQGNSA. The CDR3 has 15 residues. CDR3 sequence (DNA): TGTGCCAGCAGCTTAGGCCCCGGGAACACCGGGGAGCTGTTTTTT. Translated, it gives CASSLGPGNTGELFF.

V is TRBV11-3 and J is TRBJ2-7; 7 nucleotides agree with TRBD1. The J segment lost 4 bases and the V segment lost 5 bases, leaving 5 bases of the junction unmatched. Germline V lookup: CDR1 SGHNT, CDR2 YENEEA. The CDR3 length is 13 residues. CDR3 nucleotide sequence: TGTGCCAGCAGCCGCGACAGGGATTACGAGCAGTACTTC. It specifies CASSRDRDYEQYF.

The chain employs TRBV5-6 and TRBJ1-2, with D unclear. V was shortened by 1 base and J by 2 bases, with 9 bases between the two germline ends. Germline CDR1 reads SGHDT; CDR2 reads YYEEEE. This CDR3 comprises 14 residues. As DNA, the CDR3 is TGTGCCAGCAGCTTGAGTGGCGTAAACTATGGCTACACCTTC. Translation: CASSLSGVNYGYTF.

The chain employs TRBV5-6 and TRBJ2-7; TRBD1 is a possible D gene (6 bases). Germline V gene data show CDR1 as SGHDT and CDR2 as YYEEEE. The CDR3 runs to 14 residues. Deletions cut 4 bases from V and 2 bases from J, with 13 bases between. In DNA, the CDR3 is TGTGCCAGCAGCCCCAGGCCAGGGGCCTACGAGCAGTACTTC. This translates into CASSPRPGAYEQYF.

This clone has only one observation. The chain combines TRBV18 with TRBJ2-2, with 12 positions matching TRBD2. Losses at the gene ends were 0 bases for V and 7 bases for J; bases not matched to a gene: 3. The CDR3 runs 16 residues. CDR1 and CDR2 from the germline V gene are KGHSH and LQKENI. The CDR3 DNA sequence: TGTGCCAGCTCACCACCGACTAGCGGGAGCGTCGGGGAGCTGTTTTTT. Translated, it gives CASSPPTSGSVGELFF.

The V and J genes are TRBV18 and TRBJ1-4; perhaps TRBD1 as D (5 bases). V lost 1 base to trimming and J lost 8 bases, with 17 bases between them. The CDR3 is 16 residues long. CDR1 and CDR2 from the germline V gene are KGHSH and LQKENI. The CDR3 DNA reads TGTGCCAGCTCACCACAGGGGCCTCCCCGGGACGAAAAACTGTTTTTT. Encoded protein: CASSPQGPPRDEKLFF. The full variable domain, its missing parts supplied by reference TRBV18 and TRBJ1-4, is NAGVMQNPRHLVRRRGQEARLRCSPMKGHSHVYWYRQLPEEGLKFMVYLQKENIIDESGMPKERFSAEFPKEGPSILRIQQVVRGDSAAYFCASSPQGPPRDEKLFFGSGTQLSVL.

The chain recombines TRBV19 with TRBJ2-7; D unclear. Germline CDR1 is LNHDA and CDR2 is SQIVND (reference sequence). CDR3 size: 14 residues. Trimming took 3 bases from V and 6 from J, leaving 15 bases between them. CDR3 protein: CASSIFAGIGEQYF. CDR3 sequence (DNA): TGTGCCAGTAGTATTTTCGCAGGAATCGGCGAGCAGTACTTC.

V is TRBV6-5 and J is TRBJ2-7; 7 nucleotides match TRBD1. Trimming removed 4 bases from V and 6 bases from J; junction bases left unmatched: 6. Germline CDR1 MNHEY, CDR2 SVGAGI. The CDR3 spans 13 residues. This CDR3 reads CASSLQGSFEQYF. The DNA of the CDR3 is TGTGCCAGCAGTTTACAGGGGAGCTTCGAGCAGTACTTC.

The rearrangement links TRBV3-1 (or the pseudogene TRBV3-2) to TRBJ1-2; 9 bases map to TRBD1. The germline gives CDR1 LGHDT, CDR2 YNNKEL (reference sequence). CDR3 length equals 18 residues. V lost 1 base and J lost 8; bases outside the gene matches: 17. CDR3 nucleotides: TGTGCCAGCAGCCAAGCGGGACAGGGCTATGGCGGCCGGCGCGGCTACACCTTC. Translation gives CASSQAGQGYGGRRGYTF.

This chain links TRBV18 with TRBJ2-5; 7 nucleotides agree with TRBD2. V shed 3 bases and J 4 bases; nucleotides not matched to a gene: 8. The CDR3 is 15 amino acids. CDR1 and CDR2 (germline): KGHSH, LQKENI. Here the CDR3 reads CASSPAIPGGETQYF. The CDR3 DNA sequence: TGTGCCAGCTCACCGGCAATCCCGGGGGGAGAGACCCAGTACTTC.

The V and J genes are TRBV6-5 and TRBJ1-3; D remains ambiguous. V was cut by 0 bases and J by 0 bases, with 6 bases left in between. CDR1 MNHEY and CDR2 SVGAGI come from the germline V gene. This CDR3 has 15 residues. The CDR3 here is CASSYSFNSGNTIYF. The CDR3 region has the DNA TGTGCCAGCAGTTACTCCTTCAACTCTGGAAACACCATATATTTT.

The chain combines TRBV2 with TRBJ2-5; D possibly matches TRBD1 or TRBD2 (5 bases each). Germline V CDR1 and CDR2: SNHLY, FYNNEI. Deletions cut 5 bases from V and 4 bases from J, with 8 bases between. CDR3 length equals 12 residues. The CDR3 region is CASSWDGETQYF. The DNA for the CDR3 is TGTGCCAGCAGTTGGGACGGAGAGACCCAGTACTTC.

The J gene is TRBJ1-1, the V gene TRBV19; D is uncertain. Deletions cut 7 bases from V and 4 bases from J, with 19 bases between. Germline V gene data show CDR1 as LNHDA and CDR2 as SQIVND (reference sequence). This CDR3 is built from 15 residues. CDR3 protein: CASTDRRRLGTEAFF. The CDR3 DNA sequence: TGTGCCAGTACGGACCGACGCAGGTTGGGCACTGAAGCTTTCTTT.

The chain joins TRBV5-1 to TRBJ2-2, with 7 bases matching TRBD1. CDR3 length equals 13 residues. Germline-derived CDR1 and CDR2 are SGHRS and YFSETQ. The V and J ends lost 7 bases and 3 bases, in that order; junction bases with no gene match: 3. The CDR3 nucleotides are TGCGCCAGCGGTCAGGGGGACACCGGGGAGCTGTTTTTT. Its translation: CASGQGDTGELFF.

V usage is TRBV7-9 and J usage is TRBJ1-2; the D gene is possibly TRBD1 (6 bases). This CDR3 region has 13 residues. Germline V lookup: CDR1 SEHNR, CDR2 FQNEAQ (reference sequence). Trimming shortened V by 1 base and J by 5 bases, and 8 bases separated the two germline ends. For the CDR3, the DNA is TGTGCCAGCAGCTTAGGGCAGGGGTATGGCTACACCTTC. This codes for CASSLGQGYGYTF.